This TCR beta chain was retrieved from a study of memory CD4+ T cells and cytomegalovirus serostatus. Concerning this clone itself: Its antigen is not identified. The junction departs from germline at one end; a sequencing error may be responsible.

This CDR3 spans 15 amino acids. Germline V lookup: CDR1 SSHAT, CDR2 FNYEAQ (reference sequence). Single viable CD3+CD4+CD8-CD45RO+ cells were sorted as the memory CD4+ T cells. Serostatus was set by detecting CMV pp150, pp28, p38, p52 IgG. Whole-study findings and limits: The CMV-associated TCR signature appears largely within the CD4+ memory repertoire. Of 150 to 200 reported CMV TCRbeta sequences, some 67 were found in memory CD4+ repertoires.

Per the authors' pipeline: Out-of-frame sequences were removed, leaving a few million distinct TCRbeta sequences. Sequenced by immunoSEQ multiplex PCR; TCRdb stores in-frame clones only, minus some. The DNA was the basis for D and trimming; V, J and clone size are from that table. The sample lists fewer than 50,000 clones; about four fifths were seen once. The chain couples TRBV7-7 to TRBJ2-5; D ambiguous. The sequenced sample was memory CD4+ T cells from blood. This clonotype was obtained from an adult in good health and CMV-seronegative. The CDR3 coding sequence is TGTGCTAGCAGCTTTGGTTCGGGCGTAGGGGAGACCCAGTACTTC. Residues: CASSFGSGVGETQYF.